Below are 32 T cell receptor beta chains sequenced from a single sample in a study of blood T cell repertoires in COVID-19 (dated by TCRdb to about 2020). Library generation was performed with the immunoSEQ multiplex PCR assay. Sourced from immuneACCESS, this table was stored by TCRdb with only in-frame sequences that have V and J called. A share of the clones is absent; for the studies checked, an unresolved V gene accounts for under half, and the remainder has no known explanation. The sample table lists about 56,000 clones, 89% of them with a count of one. The ten most abundant clones make up roughly 43% of the sample. The sample was peripheral blood. These receptors originate from a woman aged 55-75 years with COVID-19, enrolled during active disease.

This chain joins TRBV6-2 or TRBV6-3 and TRBJ2-4, with 9 bases lining up with TRBD2. Trimming took 5 bases from V and 1 from J; bases not matched to a gene: 6. Germline V gene data show CDR1 as MNHEY and CDR2 as SVGEGT. The CDR3 is made up of 16 amino acids. CDR3 nucleotide sequence: TGTGCCAGCAGTAGCGGGGGGATTTCGGCCAAAAACATTCAGTACTTC. As protein: CASSSGGISAKNIQYF.

The V call is TRBV7-9, the J call TRBJ1-1; TRBD1 matches 7 bases. Germline loops: CDR1 SEHNR, CDR2 FQNEAQ (reference sequence). V shed 4 bases and J 2 bases; nucleotides not matched to a gene: 4. The CDR3 length is 14 residues. This CDR3 is CASSYGTVNTEAFF. The CDR3 region has the DNA TGTGCCAGCAGCTATGGGACAGTTAACACTGAAGCTTTCTTT.

The chain carries TRBV7-9 and TRBJ2-7; 12 bases map to TRBD1. The V gene's germline CDR1 is SEHNR and CDR2 FQNEAQ (reference sequence). The CDR3 covers 14 residues. V shed 8 bases, J shed 6 bases, and the junction held 8 bases outside the gene matches. The CDR3 DNA sequence: TGTGCCAGCGGGTGGGGGACAGGGGGCGTCGAGCAGTACTTC. The encoded protein is CASGWGTGGVEQYF.

This rearrangement joins TRBV7-9 to TRBJ1-1; possible D gene TRBD1, 5 bases. Germline V CDR1 and CDR2: SEHNR, FQNEAQ (reference sequence). CDR3 length: 15 residues. Trimming took off 2 bases at V and 3 bases at J, with 13 bases between the two ends. CDR3 nucleotides: TGTGCCAGCAGCTTAATGCTTCGGGGGGACACTGAAGCTTTCTTT. This gives the protein CASSLMLRGDTEAFF.

The rearrangement links TRBV7-2 to TRBJ1-1, with a weak D call TRBD1 (5 bases). This CDR3 is 13 amino acids long. The germline gives CDR1 SGHTA, CDR2 FQGNSA. Between the trimmed V and J ends, which lost 5 bases and 7 bases, there was a span of 14 bases. CDR3 sequence reads: CASSASAGFEAFF. CDR3 bases: TGTGCCAGCAGCGCCTCGGCAGGGTTTGAAGCTTTCTTT.

Details on this clone: Additional DNA sequences in this sample encode the identical CDR3. The rearrangement links TRBV5-1 to TRBJ1-5, with a tentative D call TRBD1 (5 bases). Germline lookup yields CDR1 SGHRS and CDR2 YFSETQ. The V end lost 0 bases, the J end lost 5 bases, and 6 bases lay between the germline ends. This CDR3 contains 13 residues. For the CDR3, the DNA is TGCGCCAGCAGCTTGGCGGGGGATCAGCCCCAGCATTTT. It codes for CASSLAGDQPQHF.

The V and J genes are TRBV5-1 and TRBJ2-1; 10 nucleotides align to TRBD2. CDR3 length equals 15 residues. CDR1 is SGHRS and CDR2 is YFSETQ in the germline V gene. The ends lost 2 bases at V and 7 bases at J; junction bases unmatched: 6. In nucleotides, the CDR3 is TGCGCCAGCAGCTTCAGCGGGAGGGGGATAAATGAGCAGTTCTTC. This codes for CASSFSGRGINEQFF. The variable domain in full, completed from reference TRBV5-1 and TRBJ2-1, reads KAGVTQTPRYLIKTRGQQVTLSCSPISGHRSVSWYQQTPGQGLQFLFEYFSETQRNKGNFPGRFSGRQFSNSRSEMNVSTLELGDSALYLCASSFSGRGINEQFFGPGTRLTVL.

J is TRBJ1-2 and V is TRBV27; D perhaps matches TRBD1 (6 bases). The V gene lost 4 bases and the J gene lost 2 bases, with 11 bases spanning the gap. The V gene's germline CDR1 is MNHEY and CDR2 SMNVEV (reference sequence). This CDR3 comprises 14 residues. The CDR3 sequence is CASSSVDRNYGYTF. The CDR3 DNA reads as TGTGCCAGCAGTTCCGTCGACAGGAACTATGGCTACACCTTC.

The V gene is TRBV4-3, the J gene TRBJ2-1; D gene unclear. From germline, CDR1 is LGHNA and CDR2 YSLEER. This CDR3 is 14 amino acids long. V lost 4 bases and J lost 1, with 8 bases in between. The CDR3 bases are TGCGCCAGCAGCCCGGGTAGGTCCTACAATGAGCAGTTCTTC. It encodes CASSPGRSYNEQFF.

The chain has TRBV4-3 and TRBJ2-5, with D possibly being TRBD2 (5 bases). The germline gives CDR1 LGHNA, CDR2 YSLEER. V dropped 4 bases and J dropped 1 base, with 10 bases sitting between them. This CDR3 comprises 14 residues. The CDR3 here is CASSPGLGQETQYF. In DNA, the CDR3 is TGCGCCAGCAGCCCTGGACTCGGCCAAGAGACCCAGTACTTC.

This sequence joins TRBV19 and TRBJ2-5, with a possible D match to TRBD2 (7 bases). Germline CDR1 is LNHDA and CDR2 is SQIVND (reference sequence). Trimming cost V 7 bases and J 5 bases, with 20 bases left between them. The CDR3 spans 15 residues. Written as DNA, the CDR3 is TGTGCCAGTACCACCGGCACACAGGGAGGGGAGACCCAGTACTTC. This gives the protein CASTTGTQGGETQYF. The variable domain in full, completed from reference TRBV19 and TRBJ2-5, reads DGGITQSPKYLFRKEGQNVTLSCEQNLNHDAMYWYRQDPGQGLRLIYYSQIVNDFQKGDIAEGYSVSREKKESFPLTVTSAQKNPTAFYLCASTTGTQGGETQYFGPGTRLLVL.

The chain recombines TRBV6-6 with TRBJ2-7; D gene ambiguous. V lost 6 bases, J lost 4 bases, and 7 bases lay in between. The length of the CDR3 is 11 residues. Germline-derived CDR1 and CDR2 are MNHNY and SVGAGI (reference sequence). The CDR3 spells CASRSSYEQYF. CDR3 nucleotide sequence: TGTGCCAGCAGGTCCTCGTACGAGCAGTACTTC.

CDR3 bases: TGTGCCAGCAGTTCCTCCGGGACAGGGGGCTTATACGAGCAGTACTTC. Translated, it gives CASSSSGTGGLYEQYF. This chain connects TRBV28 to TRBJ2-7; 12 nucleotides align to TRBD1. The length of the CDR3 is 16 residues. V shed 4 bases and J 4 bases; nucleotides not matched to a gene: 8. Germline CDR1 reads MDHEN; CDR2 reads SYDVKM.

The rearrangement joins TRBV4-3 to TRBJ1-2; D gene uncertain. CDR1 is LGHNA and CDR2 is YSLEER in the germline V gene. The CDR3 runs 13 residues. Trimming removed 0 bases at V and 7 bases at J, with 9 bases between. The CDR3 coding sequence is TGCGCCAGCAGCCAAGATGGCTCATCTGGCTACACCTTC. Translation: CASSQDGSSGYTF.

This chain links TRBV7-9 with TRBJ2-3, with TRBD2 matching 10 bases. The CDR3 has 14 amino acids. Germline V gene data show CDR1 as SEHNR and CDR2 as FQNEAQ (reference sequence). After removal of 8 bases from V and 4 bases from J, the junction contained 6 bases not matched to a gene. The CDR3 loop is CASSPSGRPDTQYF. As DNA, the CDR3 is TGTGCCAGCTCGCCTAGCGGGAGACCAGATACGCAGTATTTT.

The chain is built from TRBV4-1 and TRBJ2-7, with 8 bases aligning to TRBD1. The V segment lost 7 bases and the J segment 4 bases; nucleotides outside the gene matches: 9. The CDR3 spans 14 residues. Germline values: CDR1 MGHRA, CDR2 YSYEKL. The CDR3 spells CASNPAGGEYEQYF. The CDR3 DNA follows: TGCGCCAGCAACCCGGCAGGGGGCGAATACGAGCAGTACTTC.

This rearrangement joins TRBV30 to TRBJ1-5; D remains unclear. V was trimmed by 5 bases and J by 3 bases, leaving 17 bases between them. CDR1 is GTSNPN and CDR2 is SVGIG in the germline V gene (reference sequence). The CDR3 is 15 residues long. The CDR3 DNA follows: TGTGCCTGGTCCCCCGGCCCGACAATCAATCAGCCCCAGCATTTT. Its protein product is CAWSPGPTINQPQHF.

The table lists this clone with a count of one. The rearrangement links TRBV6-2 or TRBV6-3 to TRBJ1-1; D perhaps matches TRBD1 (5 bases). The germline CDR1 and CDR2 sequences are MNHEY and SVGEGT. There are 15 residues in the CDR3. V dropped 5 bases and J dropped 1 base, with 14 bases sitting between them. The CDR3 bases are TGTGCCAGCAGTCCCCCAGGGACTTCGAACACTGAAGCTTTCTTT. This gives the protein CASSPPGTSNTEAFF.

The chain joins TRBV6-1 to TRBJ1-2; TRBD1 matches at 10 bases. Germline lookup yields CDR1 MNHNS and CDR2 SASEGT. The CDR3 is 17 amino acids. The V segment lost 3 bases and the J segment 3 bases; nucleotides outside the gene matches: 10. CDR3 protein: CASSEAGTGVVYYGYTF. CDR3 nucleotides: TGTGCCAGCAGTGAGGCCGGGACAGGGGTTGTTTACTATGGCTACACCTTC.

This clone appeared once. V usage is TRBV6-4 and J usage is TRBJ2-3; weak D call: TRBD2 (7 bases). Trimming pared 3 bases from V and 1 base from J, leaving 8 bases between. Germline V CDR1 and CDR2: MRHNA, SNTAGT. This CDR3 has 14 amino acids. CDR3 coding DNA: TGTGCCAGCAGTGAAGGGGGGGGCACAGATACGCAGTATTTT. Residues: CASSEGGGTDTQYF.

The V gene is TRBV6-5, the J gene TRBJ1-4; 8 bases map to TRBD1. J gave up 1 base and V 2 bases, and 0 bases lay outside the gene matches. Germline lookup yields CDR1 MNHEY and CDR2 SVGAGI. The CDR3 runs to 15 residues. In DNA, the CDR3 is TGTGCCAGCAGTTACGGACAGGGAACTAATGAAAAACTGTTTTTT. Translated: CASSYGQGTNEKLFF.

This chain connects TRBV7-9 to TRBJ1-2; D unclear. CDR1 is SEHNR and CDR2 is FQNEAQ in the germline V gene (reference sequence). The CDR3 length is 13 residues. Trimming shortened V by 7 bases and J by 4 bases, and 13 bases separated the two germline ends. The CDR3 here is CASNPADFYGYTF. CDR3 coding DNA: TGTGCCAGCAACCCAGCCGACTTCTATGGCTACACCTTC.

This rearrangement joins TRBV11-3 to TRBJ1-6; no firm D call. CDR3 length: 16 amino acids. Germline V gene lookup returns CDR1 SGHNT and CDR2 YENEEA. Trimming stripped 0 bases from V and 4 bases from J, with 10 bases between. The CDR3 reads CASSLDRGGYNSPLHF. CDR3 in DNA: TGTGCCAGCAGCTTAGATCGAGGAGGATATAATTCACCCCTCCACTTT.

The rearrangement uses TRBV3-1 (or the pseudogene TRBV3-2) and TRBJ1-2, with 8 positions matching TRBD1. Unmatched junction bases numbered 14, after V lost 1 base and J lost 4 bases. CDR3 size: 18 residues. Germline V gene lookup returns CDR1 LGHDT and CDR2 YNNKEL (reference sequence). The CDR3 loop is CASSQGGSGTGLAYGYTF. In DNA, the CDR3 is TGTGCCAGCAGCCAAGGAGGATCCGGGACAGGCTTAGCCTATGGCTACACCTTC.

V gene TRBV2 combines with J gene TRBJ2-1, with TRBD1 matching 9 bases. The germline gives CDR1 SNHLY, CDR2 FYNNEI. The junction had 9 bases not matched to a gene; V was cut back by 5 bases and J by 7 bases. The CDR3 covers 15 residues. For the CDR3, the DNA is TGTGCCAGCAGTCCTACAGGGGGCGCCGGGAATGAGCAGTTCTTC. Translation gives CASSPTGGAGNEQFF.

V and J are TRBV6-6 and TRBJ2-2; 7 bases fit TRBD2. The CDR3 is 15 amino acids. Germline V gene data show CDR1 as MNHNY and CDR2 as SVGAGI (reference sequence). Trimming took 7 bases from V and 4 from J; bases not matched to a gene: 9. Here the CDR3 reads CASILSGWITGELFF. The CDR3 nucleotides are TGTGCCAGCATTCTTAGCGGGTGGATCACCGGGGAGCTGTTTTTT.

This clone was observed a handful of times. The chain combines TRBV27 with TRBJ1-1; D perhaps matches TRBD1 (6 bases). The CDR3 runs to 14 residues. The germline V and J ends were trimmed by 3 bases and 0 bases, with 8 bases remaining between them. CDR1 is MNHEY and CDR2 is SMNVEV in the germline V gene (reference sequence). This CDR3 reads CASSFRGMNTEAFF. The CDR3 nucleotides are TGTGCCAGCAGTTTCAGGGGTATGAACACTGAAGCTTTCTTT.

This clone was seen a handful of times. The chain links TRBV3-1 (or the pseudogene TRBV3-2) to TRBJ1-5, with TRBD1 matching over 9 bases. J gave up 7 bases and V 8 bases, and 12 bases lay outside the gene matches. This CDR3 spans 15 amino acids. Germline values: CDR1 LGHDT, CDR2 YNNKEL (reference sequence). In DNA form, the CDR3 reads TGTGCCAGCGACCGTCCCCTTACAGGGGGCCAGCCCCAGCATTTT. It yields the protein CASDRPLTGGQPQHF.

The chain recombines TRBV10-3 with TRBJ1-6; D not resolved. Looked up from germline, CDR1 is ENHRY and CDR2 is SYGVKD. V gave up 2 bases and J gave up 1 base, with 6 bases separating them. The CDR3 totals 15 residues. CDR3 protein: CAISEEGSYNSPLHF. The DNA for the CDR3 is TGTGCCATCAGTGAGGAGGGTTCCTATAATTCACCCCTCCACTTT.

The chain combines TRBV15 with TRBJ2-7; tentatively, D is TRBD2 (7 bases). V lost 0 bases and J 2 bases, leaving 17 bases between the germline ends. The CDR3 runs 17 residues. Looked up from germline, CDR1 is LNHNV and CDR2 is YYDKDF (reference sequence). CDR3 nucleotide sequence: TGTGCCACCAGCAGAGATAATACAGGGAGGGTTCCCTACGAGCAGTACTTC. It is translated as CATSRDNTGRVPYEQYF.

This clone was counted between two and nine times. The J gene is TRBJ2-2, the V gene TRBV25-1, with TRBD2 matching over 8 bases. This CDR3 contains 16 residues. V shed 4 bases and J 1 base; nucleotides not matched to a gene: 5. Per germline, CDR1 MGHDK and CDR2 SYGVNS. The CDR3 DNA sequence: TGTGCCAGCAGTGGCTCGGGGGGGTGGAACACCGGGGAGCTGTTTTTT. Translation gives CASSGSGGWNTGELFF.

The chain has TRBV3-1 (or the pseudogene TRBV3-2) and TRBJ2-5; no clear D. The CDR3 runs 13 residues. V was pared by 1 base and J by 4 bases, with 7 bases between. Germline loops: CDR1 LGHDT, CDR2 YNNKEL (reference sequence). The CDR3 DNA follows: TGTGCCAGCAGCCAAGCGTCGGGAGAGACCCAGTACTTC. It encodes CASSQASGETQYF.